This TCR beta chain was sequenced during a study of blood T cell repertoires in COVID-19. Study summary: Sites in the United States, Italy and Spain provided acute and convalescent COVID-19 samples. T cells, B-cell-depleted T cells, or PBMCs provided the cDNA or gDNA that served as material.

The V gene lost 6 bases and the J gene lost 3 bases, with 9 bases spanning the gap. Germline V gives CDR1 SQVTM, CDR2 ANQGSEA. The CDR3 contains 11 residues. Per the original data handling: Using reference gene primer amplification, nucleated cell counts were estimated. Profiling relied on immunoSEQ multiplex PCR, and the TCRdb table lists in-frame clones only, not all of them. V and J calls and clone size are given by that table; D and trimming were obtained from the DNA. The table lists about 100,000 clones, more than 75% of them singletons. This clone was recorded a few times. The sample taken for sequencing was peripheral blood. The clonotype originates from a man aged 60 to 69 with acute or convalescent COVID-19. V gene TRBV29-1 combines with J gene TRBJ2-7; a weak D match, TRBD1 (5 bases). The chain's CDR3 is CSVVGDYEQYF. Here the CDR3 DNA reads TGCAGCGTGGTAGGGGACTACGAGCAGTACTTC.